A selection of T cell receptor beta chains follows, all from one sample in a study of shared clonotypes between healthy human individuals. The repertoire was sequenced with immunoSEQ multiplex PCR; TCRdb's copy has only in-frame clones and lacks some. Of about 480,000 clones listed, 79% are singletons. Material for sequencing was PBMCs. The receptors were sampled from a woman in her thirties or forties in good health. Some clones in this sample may be carry-over from other donors' samples. Both conserved end residues are part of each CDR3. The D gene is left open where the match is weak. Size tells how often a clone was seen (once, few, many) or the class of an expanded clone, and some rows leave it out.

j_call | v_call | clone_size | d_call | cdr3_aa | cdr3_nt
TRBJ2-4 | TRBV30 | - | - | CAWSPGELNIQYF | TGTGCCTGGAGTCCGGGGGAGTTAAACATTCAGTACTTC
TRBJ2-1 | TRBV5-1 | - | - | CASSTSRQRSSYNEQFF | TGCGCCAGCAGCACCTCACGACAGAGGAGCTCCTACAATGAGCAGTTCTTC
TRBJ2-3 | TRBV9 | once | - | CASSVGVGGSNTDTQYF | TGTGCCAGCAGCGTAGGAGTGGGAGGCTCGAACACAGATACGCAGTATTTT
TRBJ1-3 | TRBV7-8 | - | - | CASTQNRNTIYF | TGTGCCAGCACCCAAAACCGGAACACCATATATTTT
TRBJ1-2 | TRBV30 | once | TRBD1 | CAWSRGTGGNYGYTF | TGTGCCTGGAGCCGAGGGACAGGTGGAAACTATGGCTACACCTTC
TRBJ2-3 | TRBV5-4 | - | TRBD2 | CASSSGKGTDTQYF | TGTGCCAGCAGCAGCGGGAAGGGCACAGATACGCAGTATTTT
TRBJ2-4 | TRBV7-8 | - | TRBD1 | CASSLTLDRAAYF | TGTGCCAGCAGCTTAACCCTCGACAGGGCGGCGTACTTC
TRBJ1-4 | TRBV10-1 | many | - | CASSVKGGRNNEKLFF | TGCGCCAGCAGTGTTAAGGGGGGGAGGAATAATGAAAAACTGTTTTTT
TRBJ1-6 | TRBV19 | - | TRBD1 | CATTTGTANSPLHF | TGTGCCACGACCACCGGGACAGCAAATTCACCCCTCCACTTT
TRBJ2-3 | TRBV10-3 | - | - | CAIRLEGRVTDTQYF | TGTGCCATCAGGTTGGAGGGCCGAGTCACAGATACGCAGTATTTT
TRBJ2-5 | TRBV2 | - | TRBD2 | CASSEFGTRSETQYF | TGTGCCAGCAGTGAATTTGGGACTAGGAGTGAGACCCAGTACTTC